The table lists the clone carrying this TCR beta chain with a few counts. These data come from a study of blood T cell repertoires in COVID-19. Germline V gives CDR1 LGHDT, CDR2 YNNKEL (reference sequence). Trimming at V came to 0 bases and at J to 6 bases, leaving 2 bases not matched to a gene. This CDR3 spans 15 amino acids. Sequencing used immunoSEQ multiplex PCR; TCRdb keeps in-frame clones, though not all of them. The table shows approximately 270,000 clones, with more than 75% occurring only once. The rearrangement uses TRBV3-1 (or the pseudogene TRBV3-2) and TRBJ1-6; 7 bases match TRBD1. This TCR derives from a man aged 35-49 years with active or convalescent COVID-19. Sequencing used peripheral blood. The CDR3 loop is CASSQEQGTNSPLHF. For the CDR3, the DNA is TGTGCCAGCAGCCAAGAACAGGGGACTAATTCACCCCTCCACTTT.